Below, 29 T cell receptor beta chains from the same sample are listed, as sequenced in a study of blood T cell repertoires in COVID-19. Some clones are missing from TCRdb's copy, which holds only in-frame ones; the method was immunoSEQ multiplex PCR. Of under 45,000 clones listed, about 90% are singletons. Sample: peripheral blood. These receptor sequences come from a woman between 35 and 50 years old with acute or convalescent COVID-19.

The chain uses TRBV25-1 and TRBJ2-5; D perhaps matches TRBD2 (5 bases). CDR1 and CDR2 from the germline V gene are MGHDK and SYGVNS. CDR3 size: 15 residues. The V and J ends lost 4 bases and 4 bases respectively, with 16 bases between them. Here the CDR3 reads CASSGGSGLGETQYF. The CDR3 DNA is TGTGCCAGCAGTGGCGGGTCGGGGTTGGGAGAGACCCAGTACTTC.

The rearrangement joins TRBV2 to TRBJ1-5; D is unclear. This CDR3 comprises 14 residues. Germline V gene sequence: CDR1 SNHLY, CDR2 FYNNEI. V was clipped by 5 bases and J by 0 bases, with 8 bases between them. CDR3 sequence reads: CASSTPGSNQPQHF. The CDR3 region has the DNA TGTGCCAGCAGTACCCCGGGTAGCAATCAGCCCCAGCATTTT.

This clone appeared a single time. The rearrangement joins TRBV5-8 to TRBJ1-6; D perhaps matches TRBD1 (5 bases). CDR3 length: 12 residues. The V end was cut by 4 bases, the J end by 13 bases, with 12 bases between. Looked up from germline, CDR1 is SGHTS and CDR2 is YDEGEE. The CDR3 DNA reads as TGTGCCAGCAGCAAATGGGGGGACCCCCTCCACTTT. This translates into CASSKWGDPLHF. The complete variable domain, with remaining parts taken from reference TRBV5-8 and TRBJ1-6, reads EAGVTQSPTHLIKTRGQQATLRCSPISGHTSVYWYQQALGLGLQFLLWYDEGEERNRGNFPPRFSGRQFPNYSSELNVNALELEDSALYLCASSKWGDPLHFGNGTRLTVT.

The chain combines TRBV6-5 with TRBJ1-2, with a possible D match to TRBD1 (5 bases). From germline, CDR1 is MNHEY and CDR2 SVGAGI. V lost 0 bases to trimming and J lost 3 bases, with 11 bases between them. This CDR3 is 15 amino acids long. This CDR3 is CASSYSVQGYYGYTF. CDR3 sequence (DNA): TGTGCCAGCAGTTACTCGGTGCAGGGCTACTATGGCTACACCTTC.

The gene calls are TRBV27 and TRBJ2-5, with a weak D call TRBD1 (5 bases). In germline, CDR1 is MNHEY, CDR2 SMNVEV (reference sequence). CDR3 length: 14 amino acids. Trimming removed 4 bases at V and 5 bases at J, with 14 bases between. CDR3 loop: CASSSWGDEETQYF. The CDR3 DNA reads TGTGCCAGCAGTTCCTGGGGCGACGAGGAGACCCAGTACTTC.

The chain employs TRBV28 and TRBJ1-2, with unresolved D. From germline, CDR1 is MDHEN and CDR2 SYDVKM. The CDR3 covers 13 residues. The germline V and J ends were trimmed by 7 bases and 5 bases, with 14 bases remaining between them. The CDR3 here is CASTNTVGYGYTF. CDR3 coding DNA: TGTGCCAGCACAAACACCGTCGGGTATGGCTACACCTTC.

V and J are TRBV28 and TRBJ1-4; D gene unclear. The V end was cut by 3 bases, the J end by 1 base, with 6 bases between. The germline V gene encodes CDR1 MDHEN and CDR2 SYDVKM. This CDR3 has 14 residues. CDR3: CASSLAETNEKLFF. Here the CDR3 DNA reads TGTGCCAGCAGTTTGGCAGAAACTAATGAAAAACTGTTTTTT.

The gene calls are TRBV7-3 and TRBJ2-7, with D possibly matching TRBD2 (5 bases). CDR1 and CDR2 from the germline V gene are SGHTA and FQGTGA. Deletions cut 1 base from V and 0 bases from J, with 10 bases between. CDR3 length equals 15 residues. In DNA form, the CDR3 reads TGTGCCAGCAGCTTAAATGGCGGGCCCTCCTACGAGCAGTACTTC. It encodes CASSLNGGPSYEQYF. The whole variable domain, filled in from reference TRBV7-3 and TRBJ2-7, reads GAGVSQTPSNKVTEKGKYVELRCDPISGHTALYWYRQSLGQGPEFLIYFQGTGAADDSGLPNDRFFAVRPEGSVSTLKIQRTERGDSAVYLCASSLNGGPSYEQYFGPGTRLTVT.

V usage is TRBV2 and J usage is TRBJ2-3; TRBD2 matches 8 bases. This CDR3 contains 13 residues. Looked up from germline, CDR1 is SNHLY and CDR2 is FYNNEI. The trim removed 7 bases at V and 7 bases at J, leaving 7 bases unmatched. The DNA of the CDR3 is TGTGCCAGCAATAGCGGGGTCGGGTATACGCAGTATTTT. Protein: CASNSGVGYTQYF.

The V call is TRBV24-1, the J call TRBJ1-2; D might be TRBD1 (5 bases). The CDR3 length is 13 residues. The V gene lost 7 bases and the J gene lost 9 bases, with 17 bases spanning the gap. Germline CDR1 reads KGHDR; CDR2 reads SFDVKD. The CDR3 region has the DNA TGTGCCACCAGATGGGGCCTCCCGTTCTGCTACACCTTC. Encoded protein: CATRWGLPFCYTF.

This sequence joins TRBV13 and TRBJ2-1; 8 nucleotides line up with TRBD2. The CDR3 is made up of 16 amino acids. The V gene's germline CDR1 is PRHDT and CDR2 FYEKMQ (reference sequence). V lost 7 bases to trimming and J lost 2 bases; unmatched junction nucleotides: 10. CDR3 in DNA: TGTGCCAGCACCTCCGCCCTAGCGGGCGCCTACAATGAGCAGTTCTTC. Translating it yields CASTSALAGAYNEQFF.

J is TRBJ1-5 and V is TRBV3-1 (or the pseudogene TRBV3-2), with D possibly matching TRBD1 (6 bases). Trimming left V 1 base short and J 7 bases short, with 11 bases between. Looked up from germline, CDR1 is LGHDT and CDR2 is YNNKEL (reference sequence). CDR3 length equals 14 residues. The CDR3 is CASSQGRGGQPQHF. CDR3 coding DNA: TGTGCCAGCAGCCAAGGTAGGGGGGGGCAGCCCCAGCATTTT.

The chain uses TRBV9 and TRBJ2-1; 8 bases align to TRBD1. Germline values: CDR1 SGDLS, CDR2 YYNGEE. The CDR3 loop spans 16 amino acids. The V segment lost 4 bases and the J segment 7 bases; nucleotides outside the gene matches: 13. CDR3 region: CASSPRGSGGRNEQFF. Here the CDR3 DNA reads TGTGCCAGCAGCCCGCGAGGGTCAGGGGGCCGGAATGAGCAGTTCTTC.

The chain joins TRBV10-1 to TRBJ1-1; TRBD1 agrees at 7 bases. Per germline, CDR1 WNHNN and CDR2 SYGVQD (reference sequence). Trimming removed 2 bases from V and 8 bases from J; junction bases left unmatched: 2. This CDR3 has 12 residues. This CDR3 reads CASSEGQAEAFF. As DNA, the CDR3 is TGCGCCAGCAGTGAGGGACAGGCCGAAGCTTTCTTT.

The chain is built from TRBV7-3 and TRBJ1-1, with D possibly being TRBD1 (6 bases). Germline V lookup: CDR1 SGHTA, CDR2 FQGTGA. The CDR3 loop spans 14 amino acids. Trimming stripped 4 bases from V and 1 base from J, with 10 bases between. CDR3 in amino acids: CASSSSTGNTEAFF. The CDR3 nucleotides are TGTGCCAGCAGCTCATCGACAGGGAACACTGAAGCTTTCTTT.

The chain carries TRBV10-2 and TRBJ1-5; the D is unclear. CDR3 length: 13 amino acids. The germline CDR1 and CDR2 sequences are WSHSY and SAAADI. Trimming pared 0 bases from V and 7 bases from J, leaving 7 bases between. CDR3 residues: CASSESGGQPQHF. In DNA form, the CDR3 reads TGCGCCAGCAGTGAGTCGGGCGGGCAGCCCCAGCATTTT.

This rearrangement joins TRBV10-3 to TRBJ1-3; D possibly corresponds to TRBD1 (6 bases). The CDR3 sequence is 15 residues long. Germline CDR1 ENHRY, CDR2 SYGVKD. With 3 bases removed from V and 1 base from J, the gap between germline ends came to 10 bases. The CDR3: CAISDTGKSGNTIYF. Here the CDR3 DNA reads TGTGCCATCAGTGATACAGGGAAATCTGGAAACACCATATATTTT.

This rearrangement joins TRBV28 to TRBJ2-7; 10 nucleotides line up with TRBD1. The CDR3 totals 15 residues. After removal of 5 bases from V and 3 bases from J, the junction contained 7 bases not matched to a gene. Looked up from germline, CDR1 is MDHEN and CDR2 is SYDVKM. The CDR3 DNA is TGTGCCAGCAGTACCGCTGGGACAGGGGTCTACGAGCAGTACTTC. Encoded protein: CASSTAGTGVYEQYF.

The count of this clone is one. This chain joins TRBV28 and TRBJ2-7, with a weak D call TRBD1 (6 bases). The CDR3 is made up of 17 amino acids. Trimming removed 2 bases at V and 2 bases at J, with 19 bases between. Germline V gives CDR1 MDHEN, CDR2 SYDVKM. CDR3 in amino acids: CASSLPITGIRTYEQYF. DNA for the CDR3: TGTGCCAGCAGTTTACCTATAACAGGGATTCGAACCTACGAGCAGTACTTC. Supplemented by reference TRBV28 and TRBJ2-7, the full variable domain reads DVKVTQSSRYLVKRTGEKVFLECVQDMDHENMFWYRQDPGLGLRLIYFSYDVKMKEKGDIPEGYSVSREKKERFSLILESASTNQTSMYLCASSLPITGIRTYEQYFGPGTRLTVT.

The chain joins TRBV28 to TRBJ2-1; 8 bases agree with TRBD1. The CDR3 sequence is 16 residues long. With 8 bases clipped from V and 10 bases from J, the junction kept 19 bases outside the gene matches. Germline V CDR1 and CDR2: MDHEN, SYDVKM. This CDR3 is CASYNLPGQVFGEQFF. CDR3 nucleotides: TGTGCCAGCTATAATTTACCGGGACAGGTGTTTGGGGAGCAGTTCTTC.

This rearrangement joins TRBV6-5 to TRBJ2-3, with a tentative D call TRBD2 (5 bases). The germline V and J ends were trimmed by 5 bases and 4 bases, with 16 bases remaining between them. The V gene's germline CDR1 is MNHEY and CDR2 SVGAGI. This CDR3 has 15 residues. Here the CDR3 reads CASSPRTISADTQYF. CDR3 coding DNA: TGTGCCAGCAGTCCCAGGACCATTAGCGCAGATACGCAGTATTTT.

The rearrangement joins TRBV4-2 to TRBJ1-4, with D perhaps matching TRBD1 (5 bases). The CDR3 is 17 residues long. V gave up 0 bases and J gave up 0 bases, with 11 bases separating them. Germline-derived CDR1 and CDR2 are LGHNA and YNFKEQ. CDR3 amino acids: CASSQEGGGATNEKLFF. CDR3 coding DNA: TGTGCCAGCAGCCAAGAGGGCGGGGGAGCAACTAATGAAAAACTGTTTTTT.

This clone was recorded once. The rearrangement links TRBV2 to TRBJ2-5; 10 bases are shared with TRBD2. V was pared by 5 bases and J by 2 bases, with 8 bases of the junction left unmatched. CDR1 and CDR2 (germline): SNHLY, FYNNEI. The CDR3 covers 16 residues. The CDR3 DNA reads as TGTGCCAGCAGTCCCTCGGGGACTAGCGAGCAAGAGACCCAGTACTTC. Translated: CASSPSGTSEQETQYF.

The chain recombines TRBV19 with TRBJ1-2; TRBD1 aligns across 9 bases. V lost 5 bases to trimming and J lost 4 bases; unmatched junction nucleotides: 8. Looked up from germline, CDR1 is LNHDA and CDR2 is SQIVND (reference sequence). CDR3 length equals 15 residues. CDR3 protein: CASSPQGAAGYGYTF. The CDR3 nucleotides are TGTGCCAGTAGTCCACAGGGGGCGGCGGGCTATGGCTACACCTTC.

This clone was seen a single time. This sequence joins TRBV5-1 and TRBJ1-1; the D gene is possibly TRBD1 (5 bases). CDR3 length: 13 amino acids. Germline lookup yields CDR1 SGHRS and CDR2 YFSETQ. V was cut by 2 bases and J by 5 bases, with 10 bases left in between. The CDR3, as DNA: TGCGCCAGCAGCTTATTTAAGGGGACTGAAGCTTTCTTT. Residues: CASSLFKGTEAFF.

This rearrangement joins TRBV27 to TRBJ1-4, with D possibly TRBD1 on 5 matching bases. V was pared by 6 bases and J by 0 bases, with 11 bases between. Germline V gene lookup returns CDR1 MNHEY and CDR2 SMNVEV (reference sequence). This CDR3 is built from 15 residues. The DNA of the CDR3 is TGTGCCAGCAGGCCGGAGACAGCAACTAATGAAAAACTGTTTTTT. Its protein is CASRPETATNEKLFF.

The rearrangement links TRBV27 to TRBJ2-1, with a weak D call TRBD1 (6 bases). Between the trimmed V and J ends, which lost 5 bases and 0 bases, there was a span of 17 bases. Germline loops: CDR1 MNHEY, CDR2 SMNVEV (reference sequence). The CDR3 extends over 17 amino acids. As DNA, the CDR3 is TGTGCCAGCAGTCCCAGGGGAACACCGAGCTCCTACAATGAGCAGTTCTTC. Translation gives CASSPRGTPSSYNEQFF.

The chain is built from TRBV23-1 and TRBJ2-1; 8 bases map to TRBD2. TRBV23-1 is placed among ORFs of uncertain function. With V trimmed by 4 bases and J by 4 bases, 12 bases remained unmatched. CDR3 length equals 17 residues. The CDR3 DNA sequence: TGCGCCAGCAGTCGCAACCCTCCGGTAGCGGGGTACAATGAGCAGTTCTTC. Amino acids: CASSRNPPVAGYNEQFF.

The chain uses TRBV7-6 and TRBJ2-7; D is unclear. The length of the CDR3 is 11 residues. V was trimmed by 4 bases and J by 4 bases, leaving 5 bases between them. The germline gives CDR1 SGHVS, CDR2 FNYEAQ. Here the CDR3 reads CASSSTYEQYF. The DNA for the CDR3 is TGTGCCAGCAGCTCTACGTACGAGCAGTACTTC.